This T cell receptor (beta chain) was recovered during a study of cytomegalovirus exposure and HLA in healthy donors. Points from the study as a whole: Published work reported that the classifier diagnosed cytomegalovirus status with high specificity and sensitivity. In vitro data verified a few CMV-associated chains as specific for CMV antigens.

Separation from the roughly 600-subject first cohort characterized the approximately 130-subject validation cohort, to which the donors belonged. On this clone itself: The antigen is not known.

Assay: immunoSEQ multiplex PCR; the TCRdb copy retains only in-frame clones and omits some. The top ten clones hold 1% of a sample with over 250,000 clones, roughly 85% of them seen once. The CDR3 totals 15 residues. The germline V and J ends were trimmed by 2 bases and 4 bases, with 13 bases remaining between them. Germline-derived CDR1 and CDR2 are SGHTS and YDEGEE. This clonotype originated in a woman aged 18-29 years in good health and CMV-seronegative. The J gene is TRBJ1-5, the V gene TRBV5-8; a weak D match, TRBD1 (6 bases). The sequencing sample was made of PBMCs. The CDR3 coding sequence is TGTGCCAGCAGCTTAGGGGGAGTGAGAAATCAGCCCCAGCATTTT. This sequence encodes CASSLGGVRNQPQHF.